This T cell receptor beta chain was obtained from a study of CD8 T cells in Susac syndrome. Sequencing of TCR beta covered CD8+ and CD4+ T cells obtained from blood. Germline CDR1 reads LGHNA; CDR2 reads YSLEER. This CDR3 has 12 residues. The V end was cut by 0 bases, the J end by 7 bases, with 3 bases between. Reverse transcription of roughly 0.45 to 1 ug RNA was performed with random hexamers. TCR beta CDR3 was amplified by immunoSEQ covering 54 Vbeta and 13 Jbeta. TCRdb fed the immunoSEQ multiplex PCR reads into MiXCR, producing one record per CDR3 protein. The top ten clones hold about 0.25% of a sample with 130,000 to 150,000 distinct CDR3 sequences, around 94% of them seen once.

The clonotype comes from a human donor in good health. The sample consisted of CD8+ T cells from PBMCs. This sequence joins TRBV4-3 and TRBJ2-2; no clear D gene. The CDR3 sequence is CASSQDFGELFF. CDR3 in DNA: TGCGCCAGCAGCCAAGATTTCGGGGAGCTGTTTTTT.